This T cell receptor beta chain was found in a study of cytomegalovirus exposure and HLA in healthy donors. V lost 3 bases and J 4 bases, leaving 12 bases between the germline ends. The CDR3 contains 14 residues. Germline V gene sequence: CDR1 MNHNS, CDR2 SASEGT. As concerns this clone: Its antigen is currently unknown.

Study-wide findings and caveats: Productive rates of about 90% or about 30% were seen for most TCR beta V segments in an earlier analysis.

Primers for the PCR totalled 60 Vbeta and 13 Jbeta. Authors' analysis steps: Approximately 11 million of the roughly 80 million unique TCR beta chains counted in a later analysis were shared. Assay: immunoSEQ multiplex PCR; the TCRdb copy retains only in-frame clones and omits some. V, J and clone size are taken as reported in that table, and D and trimming were inferred from the DNA itself. The data hold 120,000 or so clones, with roughly 66% observed a single time. Specimen: PBMCs. This chain connects TRBV6-1 to TRBJ1-1; maybe TRBD1 (5 bases). This clonotype was sampled from a man aged 18 to 30 in good health and CMV-seronegative. CDR3 sequence (DNA): TGTGCCAGCAGTGAGGGACTCCTCTCCACTGAAGCTTTCTTT. This translates into CASSEGLLSTEAFF.